This T cell receptor (beta chain) is drawn from a study of shared clonotypes between healthy human individuals. General study results and limits: Generation of non-shared clonotypes was less probable than generation of clonotypes shared by all four donors.

On this clone: No antigen is known for it.

An even split of each subset's genomic DNA across several immunoSEQ plates was performed. The repertoire was sequenced with immunoSEQ multiplex PCR; TCRdb's copy has only in-frame clones and lacks some. The sample lists roughly 700,000 clones; 74% were seen once. This sequence originates from a woman aged 25-40 years in good health. The sequencing input was memory CD4+ T cells sorted from blood. As for subset: CD45RA-negative fraction.

The DNA of the CDR3 is TGTGCCAGCAGCTTAAGTCGTCATGAGCAGTTCTTC. Translated, it gives CASSLSRHEQFF. V gene TRBV11-2 combines with J gene TRBJ2-1; D is unclear. V was clipped by 2 bases and J by 8 bases, with 7 bases between them. CDR3 length equals 12 residues. Germline assignment: CDR1 SGHAT and CDR2 FQNNGV.